The 8 T cell receptor beta chains presented below share a single source sample, sequenced in a study of T cells in women clearing cervical HPV infection. Clones were sequenced by immunoSEQ multiplex PCR, and TCRdb holds only the in-frame ones, with some missing. The sample has 35,000 to 45,000 clones. The sample consisted of blood buffy coat. Receptors originate from a woman between 18 and 70 years old with a cervical HPV16 infection that either progressed to CIN3+ or cleared (not recorded which).

About this clone itself: The CDR3 end falls 3 residues outside the read, so it is completed with the germline J gene. This chain uses TRBV20-1 with TRBJ2-3; tentative D call: TRBD2 (6 bases). V was trimmed by 6 bases and J by 2 bases, leaving 18 bases between them. Germline CDR1 and CDR2: DFQATT and SNEGSKA (reference sequence). The CDR3 loop spans 15 amino acids. Incomplete CDR3 DNA: TGCAGTGCCCCTCCCCCTAGCGTCCCCACAGATACG. It encodes CSAPPPSVPTDT. The full CDR3 protein reads CSAPPPSVPTDTQYF.

Notes on this clone: The DNA ends 3 residues before the CDR3 does, and the rest of the CDR3 is filled in from the germline J gene. V is TRBV4-1 and J is TRBJ2-4, with D perhaps TRBD1 (6 bases). The CDR3 loop spans 14 amino acids. CDR1 and CDR2 from the germline V gene are MGHRA and YSYEKL. Partial CDR3 DNA: TGCGCCAGCAGCCAAGCCGGGACATACCAAATT. It is translated as CASSQAGTYQI. The full CDR3 protein is CASSQAGTYQIQYF.

On this clone itself: The sequence runs out 3 residues before the end of the CDR3; the remainder is reconstructed from the germline J gene. V and J are TRBV6-4 and TRBJ2-1; 8 nucleotides match TRBD2. Trimming took 4 bases from V and 1 from J; bases not matched to a gene: 3. This CDR3 is 15 amino acids long. Per the germline V gene, CDR1 is MRHNA and CDR2 is SNTAGT. The CDR3 loop reads CASSGVAGSYNEQFF. The sequenced CDR3 bases are TGTGCCAGCAGTGGGGTAGCGGGGTCCTACAATGAG.

Note on this clone: The CDR3 end lies 3 residues beyond the end of the read and is filled in from the germline J gene. The J gene is TRBJ2-7, the V gene TRBV19; 10 nucleotides match TRBD2. The CDR3 contains 15 residues. The V segment lost 3 bases and the J segment 2 bases; nucleotides outside the gene matches: 4. Germline loops: CDR1 LNHDA, CDR2 SQIVND (reference sequence). CDR3 bases read: TGTGCCAGTAGTATGGGGAGCGGGAGGGCCTACGAG. This encodes CASSMGSGRAYE. The whole CDR3 sequence is CASSMGSGRAYEQYF.

Worth noting for this clone: The read terminates 3 residues ahead of where the CDR3 ends, so the germline J gene completes it. This sequence joins TRBV10-3 and TRBJ2-1; the D gene is possibly TRBD1 (6 bases). V lost 0 bases, J lost 1 base, and 13 bases lay in between. The germline CDR1 and CDR2 sequences are ENHRY and SYGVKD. The CDR3 has 17 residues. The sequenced part of the CDR3 DNA is TGTGCCATCAGTGAGTCGATGGACAGTGAGTCCTACAATGAG. Encoded protein: CAISESMDSESYNE. The whole CDR3 sequence is CAISESMDSESYNEQFF.

Details on this clone: The read terminates 3 residues before the CDR3 end, so the remaining end is supplied by the germline J gene. The gene calls are TRBV9 and TRBJ2-3; D is undetermined. Germline CDR1 SGDLS, CDR2 YYNGEE. The CDR3 has 15 residues. Trimming pared 4 bases from V and 3 bases from J, leaving 15 bases between. Partial CDR3 DNA: TGTGCCAGCAGCCCCCCCCCGGGTAGGACAGATACG. As protein: CASSPPPGRTDT. The whole CDR3 region reads CASSPPPGRTDTQYF.

About this clone: The read terminates 3 residues ahead of where the CDR3 ends, so the germline J gene completes it. V usage is TRBV2 and J usage is TRBJ2-3; 14 bases are shared with TRBD2. Germline V gives CDR1 SNHLY, CDR2 FYNNEI. The CDR3 sequence is 15 residues long. The ends lost 6 bases at V and 4 bases at J; junction bases unmatched: 3. CDR3 DNA (partial): TGTGCCAGCAGGGCGACTAGCGGGGGGGCAGATACG. This codes for CASRATSGGADT. The whole CDR3 reads CASRATSGGADTQYF.

A word on this clone: The read ends 3 residues shy of where the CDR3 ends; the end is completed using the germline J gene. The chain uses TRBV30 and TRBJ1-3; 8 bases align to TRBD1. Trimming took 2 bases from V and 4 from J; bases not matched to a gene: 4. CDR1 and CDR2 (germline): GTSNPN, SVGIG (reference sequence). The CDR3 spans 14 residues. The CDR3: CAWSQGALGNTIYF. CDR3 bases read: TGTGCCTGGAGTCAGGGGGCGTTAGGAAACACC.